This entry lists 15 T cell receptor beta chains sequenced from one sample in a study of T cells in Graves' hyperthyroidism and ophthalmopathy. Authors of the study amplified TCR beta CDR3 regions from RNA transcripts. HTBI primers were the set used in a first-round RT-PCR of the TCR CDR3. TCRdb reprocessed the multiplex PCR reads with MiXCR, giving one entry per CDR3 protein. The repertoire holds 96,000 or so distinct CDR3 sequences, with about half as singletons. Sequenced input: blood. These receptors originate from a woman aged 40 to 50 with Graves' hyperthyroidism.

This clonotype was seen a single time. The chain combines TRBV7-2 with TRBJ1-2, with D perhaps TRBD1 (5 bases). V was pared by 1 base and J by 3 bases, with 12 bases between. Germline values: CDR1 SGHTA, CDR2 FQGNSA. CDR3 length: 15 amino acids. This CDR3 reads CASSLGMGQHYGYTF. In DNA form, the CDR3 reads TGTGCCAGCAGCTTAGGCATGGGGCAGCACTATGGCTACACCTTC. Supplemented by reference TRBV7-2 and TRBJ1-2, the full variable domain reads GAGVSQSPSNKVTEKGKDVELRCDPISGHTALYWYRQSLGQGLEFLIYFQGNSAPDKSGLPSDRFSAERTGGSVSTLTIQRTQQEDSAVYLCASSLGMGQHYGYTFGSGTRLTVV.

The CDR3 DNA reads as TGCAGCGTTGTCTCGGGAGTCGAGACCCAGTACTTC. Amino acids: CSVVSGVETQYF. The J gene is TRBJ2-5, the V gene TRBV29-1, with D maybe TRBD2 (6 bases). The CDR3 length is 12 residues. Per the germline V gene, CDR1 is SQVTM and CDR2 is ANQGSEA. Trimming removed 4 bases from V and 5 bases from J, with 11 bases in between.

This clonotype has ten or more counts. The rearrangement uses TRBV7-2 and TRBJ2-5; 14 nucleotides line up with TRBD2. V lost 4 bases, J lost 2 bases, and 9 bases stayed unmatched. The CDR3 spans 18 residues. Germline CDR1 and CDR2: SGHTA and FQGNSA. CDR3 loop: CASSSRLAGGRQQETQYF. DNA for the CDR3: TGTGCCAGCAGCTCAAGACTAGCGGGAGGGCGCCAACAAGAGACCCAGTACTTC.

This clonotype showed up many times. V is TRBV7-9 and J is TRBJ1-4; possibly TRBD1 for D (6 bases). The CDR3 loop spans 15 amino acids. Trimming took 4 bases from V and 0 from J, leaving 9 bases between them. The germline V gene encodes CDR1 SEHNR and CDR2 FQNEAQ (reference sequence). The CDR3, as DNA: TGTGCCAGCAGCTGGGAGGGGGCAACTAATGAAAAACTGTTTTTT. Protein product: CASSWEGATNEKLFF.

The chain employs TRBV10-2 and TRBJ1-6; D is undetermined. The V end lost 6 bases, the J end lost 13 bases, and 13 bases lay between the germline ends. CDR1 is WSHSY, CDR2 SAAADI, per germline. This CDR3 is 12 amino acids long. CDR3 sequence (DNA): TGCGCCAGCAGGGCTAGCAATCAGCCCCTCCACTTT. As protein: CASRASNQPLHF.

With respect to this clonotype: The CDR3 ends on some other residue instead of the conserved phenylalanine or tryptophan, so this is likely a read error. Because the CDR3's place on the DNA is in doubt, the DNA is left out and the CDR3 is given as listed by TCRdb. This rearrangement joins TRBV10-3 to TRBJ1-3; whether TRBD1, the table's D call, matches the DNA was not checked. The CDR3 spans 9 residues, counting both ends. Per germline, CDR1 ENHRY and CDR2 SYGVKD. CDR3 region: CAISESNGG.

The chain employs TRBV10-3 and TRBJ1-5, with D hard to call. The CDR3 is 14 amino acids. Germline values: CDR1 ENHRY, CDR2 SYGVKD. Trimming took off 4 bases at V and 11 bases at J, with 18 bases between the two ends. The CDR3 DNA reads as TGTGCCATCAGTGGAGCGGGAAATCTAGAGACCCAGCATTTT. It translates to CAISGAGNLETQHF.

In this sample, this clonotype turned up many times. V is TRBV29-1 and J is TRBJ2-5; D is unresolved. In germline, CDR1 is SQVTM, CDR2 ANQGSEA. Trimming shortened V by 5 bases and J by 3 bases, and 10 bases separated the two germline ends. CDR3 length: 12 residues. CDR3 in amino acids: CSVSSGEETQYF. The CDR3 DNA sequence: TGCAGCGTTTCGTCAGGCGAAGAGACCCAGTACTTC. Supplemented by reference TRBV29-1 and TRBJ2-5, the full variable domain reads SAVISQKPSRDICQRGTSLTIQCQVDSQVTMMFWYRQQPGQSLTLIATANQGSEATYESGFVIDKFPISRPNLTFSTLTVSNMSPEDSSIYLCSVSSGEETQYFGPGTRLLVL.

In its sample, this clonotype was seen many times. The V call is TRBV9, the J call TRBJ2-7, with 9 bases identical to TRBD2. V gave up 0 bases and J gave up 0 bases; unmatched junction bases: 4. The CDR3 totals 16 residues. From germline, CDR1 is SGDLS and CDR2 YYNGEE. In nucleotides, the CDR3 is TGTGCCAGCAGCGTAGGCCTAGCGGGGAACTCCTACGAGCAGTACTTC. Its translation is CASSVGLAGNSYEQYF.

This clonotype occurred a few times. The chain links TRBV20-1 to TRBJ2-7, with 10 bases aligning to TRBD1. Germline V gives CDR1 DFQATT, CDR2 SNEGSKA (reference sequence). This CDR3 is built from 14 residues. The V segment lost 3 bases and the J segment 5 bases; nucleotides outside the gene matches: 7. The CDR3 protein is CSASGGTGDNEQYF. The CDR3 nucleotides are TGCAGTGCTAGTGGCGGGACAGGGGACAACGAGCAGTACTTC.

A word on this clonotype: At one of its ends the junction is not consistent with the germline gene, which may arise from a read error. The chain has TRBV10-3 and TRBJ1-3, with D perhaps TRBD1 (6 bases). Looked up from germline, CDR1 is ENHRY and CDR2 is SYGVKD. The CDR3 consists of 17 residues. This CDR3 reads CAISGGGRSHSGNTMYF. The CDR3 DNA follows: TGTGCCATCAGCGGGGGGGGCAGGAGCCACTCTGGAAACACCATGTATTTT.

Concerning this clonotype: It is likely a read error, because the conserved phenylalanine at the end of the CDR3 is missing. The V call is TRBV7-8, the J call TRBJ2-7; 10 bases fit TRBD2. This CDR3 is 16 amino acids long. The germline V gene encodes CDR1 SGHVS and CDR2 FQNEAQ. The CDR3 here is CVSSSLEREGSIEQYI. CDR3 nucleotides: TGTGTCAGCAGCTCTTTGGAGCGGGAGGGTAGTATCGAGCAGTACATC.

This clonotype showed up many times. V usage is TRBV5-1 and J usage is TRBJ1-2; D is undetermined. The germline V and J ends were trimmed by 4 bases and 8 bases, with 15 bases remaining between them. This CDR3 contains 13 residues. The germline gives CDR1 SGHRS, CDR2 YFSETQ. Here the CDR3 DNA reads TGCGCCAGCAGCGGAACAATTGCGGCCGGCTACACCTTC. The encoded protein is CASSGTIAAGYTF.

The CDR3 DNA is TGTGCCTCCCGGCGGGGCCCCACAGATACGCAGTATTTT. Its translation is CASRRGPTDTQYF. This chain joins TRBV7-2 and TRBJ2-3; TRBD2 is a possible D gene (6 bases). Germline V gives CDR1 SGHTA, CDR2 FQGNSA. V was cut by 11 bases and J by 2 bases, with 14 bases left in between. The CDR3 is 13 amino acids.

CDR3 residues: CASSRTDRGPGELFF. The CDR3 nucleotides are TGTGCCAGCAGTCGAACTGACAGGGGGCCCGGGGAGCTGTTTTTT. The chain uses TRBV2 and TRBJ2-2, with TRBD1 matching over 10 bases. There are 15 residues in the CDR3. Germline CDR1 is SNHLY and CDR2 is FYNNEI. With V trimmed by 5 bases and J by 6 bases, 6 bases remained unmatched.